Detailed here is one T cell receptor (beta chain). Its antigen is undetermined. TCRdb's copy holds only in-frame clones and misses some; the assay was immunoSEQ multiplex PCR. The table has approximately 4,000 clones, approximately 80% seen once; the top ten hold 8%. These data are taken from a study of high-grade serous ovarian cancer treatment subgroups. The overall study: Mean per sample: around 14,000 reads, around 7,300 unique TCR beta rearrangements.

Trimming removed 0 bases at V and 4 bases at J, with 9 bases between. This CDR3 contains 15 residues. The germline CDR1 and CDR2 sequences are MGHRA and YSYEKL. Tumor tissue was taken before any definitive surgery or chemotherapy was given. Broader study findings: CDR1 and CDR2 were left unanalyzed; analyses focused on CDR3. Tumors within one patient showed repertoire similarity of about 0.11 to 0.79.

The rearrangement uses TRBV4-1 and TRBJ1-4, with D tentatively TRBD1 (5 bases). The sequencing sample was made of tumor tissue. The TCR comes from a human donor with high-grade serous ovarian cancer. CDR3 sequence: CASSQEWGGNEKLFF. The DNA for the CDR3 is TGCGCCAGCAGCCAAGAGTGGGGGGGTAATGAAAAACTGTTTTTT.